Presented here are 14 T cell receptor beta chains from one specimen sequenced in a study of blood T cell repertoires in COVID-19. The table came from immunoSEQ multiplex PCR; TCRdb's copy has only in-frame clones and leaves some out. The sample consists of more than 400,000 clones, 75% to 90% of them appearing once. The sequenced sample consisted of peripheral blood. These receptors were taken from a human donor in a cohort sampled during active COVID-19.

The rearrangement uses TRBV19 and TRBJ2-7, with 8 bases lining up with TRBD2. The J segment lost 4 bases and the V segment lost 10 bases, leaving 12 bases of the junction unmatched. CDR1 LNHDA and CDR2 SQIVND come from the germline V gene (reference sequence). This CDR3 is built from 14 residues. The CDR3 DNA follows: TGTGCCACCCAAGCCAGCGGGAGTTTTTACGAGCAGTACTTC. It specifies CATQASGSFYEQYF. Filled out from reference TRBV19 and TRBJ2-7, the complete variable domain reads DGGITQSPKYLFRKEGQNVTLSCEQNLNHDAMYWYRQDPGQGLRLIYYSQIVNDFQKGDIAEGYSVSREKKESFPLTVTSAQKNPTAFYLCATQASGSFYEQYFGPGTRLTVT.

This clone has a single count. The chain uses TRBV6-4 and TRBJ1-6, with TRBD1 matching 10 bases. This CDR3 comprises 13 residues. V lost 9 bases to trimming and J lost 8 bases; unmatched junction nucleotides: 4. Germline values: CDR1 MRHNA, CDR2 SNTAGT. CDR3 coding DNA: TGTGCCAGTTCCGGGACAGGGGATTCACCCCTCCACTTT. The encoded protein is CASSGTGDSPLHF.

This chain links TRBV7-9 with TRBJ2-5, with TRBD2 matching over 11 bases. The V gene end was trimmed by 3 bases and the J gene end by 2 bases; junction bases not matched to a gene: 8. The CDR3 sequence is 17 residues long. The germline V gene encodes CDR1 SEHNR and CDR2 FQNEAQ (reference sequence). The CDR3 region has the DNA TGTGCCAGCAGCTTGAGACCGGGACTAGCGGATCAAGAGACCCAGTACTTC. Its translation is CASSLRPGLADQETQYF.

The rearrangement joins TRBV6-5 to TRBJ2-7; 8 nucleotides agree with TRBD1. CDR3 length equals 16 residues. Germline V gene sequence: CDR1 MNHEY, CDR2 SVGAGI. Trimming at V came to 0 bases and at J to 0 bases, leaving 4 bases not matched to a gene. The CDR3 spells CASSYSGQGASYEQYF. Here the CDR3 DNA reads TGTGCCAGCAGTTACTCAGGACAGGGAGCCTCCTACGAGCAGTACTTC.

The chain uses TRBV7-2 and TRBJ2-1; perhaps TRBD2 as D (5 bases). V was clipped by 3 bases and J by 4 bases, with 13 bases between them. The CDR3 totals 15 residues. Per the germline V gene, CDR1 is SGHTA and CDR2 is FQGNSA. CDR3 region: CASSLGSSGYNEQFF. The CDR3 DNA sequence: TGTGCCAGCAGCTTGGGCTCAAGCGGATACAATGAGCAGTTCTTC.

This clone was detected a few times. The chain combines TRBV19 with TRBJ2-5; TRBD2 matches 8 bases. The CDR3 loop spans 17 amino acids. The ends lost 6 bases at V and 1 base at J; junction bases unmatched: 13. Germline V gene data show CDR1 as LNHDA and CDR2 as SQIVND (reference sequence). The CDR3 nucleotides are TGTGCCAGTAGAGACGGGTTGGCGGGAGGCCGCCAAGAGACCCAGTACTTC. As protein: CASRDGLAGGRQETQYF. Based on the CDR3 plus reference TRBV19 and TRBJ2-5, the full variable domain is DGGITQSPKYLFRKEGQNVTLSCEQNLNHDAMYWYRQDPGQGLRLIYYSQIVNDFQKGDIAEGYSVSREKKESFPLTVTSAQKNPTAFYLCASRDGLAGGRQETQYFGPGTRLLVL.

The chain employs TRBV6-2 or TRBV6-3 and TRBJ1-5; no clear D. Deletions cut 5 bases from V and 6 bases from J, with 11 bases between. Germline assignment: CDR1 MNHEY and CDR2 SVGEGT. CDR3 length: 13 amino acids. DNA of the CDR3: TGTGCCAGCAGTGTATTAGCCGGTCAGCCCCAGCATTTT. Translating it yields CASSVLAGQPQHF.

The rearrangement links TRBV29-1 to TRBJ1-6, with D possibly matching TRBD1 (6 bases). Germline-derived CDR1 and CDR2 are SQVTM and ANQGSEA. V was shortened by 7 bases and J by 7 bases, with 14 bases between the two germline ends. The CDR3 covers 13 residues. The CDR3 sequence: CSARRDTNSPLHF. CDR3 nucleotides: TGCAGCGCCCGCCGGGACACAAATTCACCCCTCCACTTT.

The chain links TRBV11-2 to TRBJ2-2; D is possibly TRBD2 (5 bases). CDR1 and CDR2 (germline): SGHAT, FQNNGV. The CDR3 loop spans 16 amino acids. V shed 1 base and J shed 0 bases, with 9 bases lying between them. The CDR3 DNA reads as TGTGCCAGCAGCTTAGTGTCGGGATCGAACACCGGGGAGCTGTTTTTT. It specifies CASSLVSGSNTGELFF.

V gene TRBV3-1 (or the pseudogene TRBV3-2) combines with J gene TRBJ2-3, with no clear D. V lost 4 bases and J lost 2, with 13 bases in between. Germline V gene data show CDR1 as LGHDT and CDR2 as YNNKEL (reference sequence). This CDR3 is 15 amino acids long. The CDR3 region is CASSLARPNTDTQYF. In nucleotides, the CDR3 is TGTGCCAGCAGCCTGGCTCGCCCCAACACAGATACGCAGTATTTT.

The chain has TRBV29-1 and TRBJ2-7; 8 bases are shared with TRBD1. The ends lost 7 bases at V and 9 bases at J; junction bases unmatched: 8. This CDR3 is built from 11 residues. CDR1 SQVTM and CDR2 ANQGSEA come from the germline V gene. The CDR3: CSAGGGQGQYF. CDR3 in DNA: TGCAGCGCAGGTGGAGGACAGGGGCAGTACTTC.

J is TRBJ1-5 and V is TRBV7-8; 9 bases are shared with TRBD1. The V segment lost 2 bases and the J segment 5 bases; nucleotides outside the gene matches: 10. Germline-derived CDR1 and CDR2 are SGHVS and FQNEAQ. The CDR3 consists of 17 residues. CDR3: CASSLIPPGQGYQPQHF. As DNA, the CDR3 is TGTGCCAGCAGCTTAATTCCCCCGGGACAGGGTTATCAGCCCCAGCATTTT.

The genes are TRBV28 and TRBJ2-7; maybe TRBD1 (5 bases). In germline, CDR1 is MDHEN, CDR2 SYDVKM. V was shortened by 3 bases and J by 2 bases, with 14 bases between the two germline ends. The CDR3 consists of 15 residues. The CDR3 region is CASSLLEQAPYEQYF. DNA for the CDR3: TGTGCCAGCAGTTTGTTAGAACAGGCACCCTACGAGCAGTACTTC.

The CDR3 region is CASSIFPGQGRGEAFF. CDR3 sequence (DNA): TGTGCCAGTAGTATCTTTCCGGGACAGGGAAGGGGGGAAGCTTTCTTT. The rearrangement links TRBV19 to TRBJ1-1, with 9 bases matching TRBD1. Trimming took 3 bases from V and 8 from J; bases not matched to a gene: 13. CDR1 and CDR2 (germline): LNHDA, SQIVND (reference sequence). This CDR3 has 16 residues.